The 18 T cell receptor beta chains below come from one sample, sequenced in a study of T cell responses to AZD1222 COVID-19 vaccine. Using immunoSEQ multiplex PCR, the repertoire was profiled, and TCRdb retains in-frame clones only, with some absent. The table lists around 29,000 clones, over 90% of them singletons. The sequencing here drew on peripheral blood, taken on day 0 of AZD1222 vaccination. These receptors came from an adult in good health.

The V and J genes are TRBV19 and TRBJ2-7; 10 nucleotides match TRBD1. V lost 7 bases and J lost 3; bases outside the gene matches: 9. This CDR3 region has 15 residues. CDR1 and CDR2 (germline): LNHDA, SQIVND (reference sequence). For the CDR3, the DNA is TGTGCCAGTACCACTCGGACAGGGGGGGTCTACGAGCAGTACTTC. Translated, it gives CASTTRTGGVYEQYF.

The CDR3 spells CASGLSPSVGVTGELFF. The CDR3 nucleotides read TGTGCTAGTGGTTTGTCTCCGAGCGTCGGTGTAACCGGGGAGCTGTTTTTT. The gene calls are TRBV12-5 and TRBJ2-2; no definite D call. Trimming stripped 2 bases from V and 5 bases from J, with 18 bases between. There are 17 residues in the CDR3. Germline V lookup: CDR1 LGHNT, CDR2 FRNRAP.

Comment on this clone: The junction departs from germline at one end; a sequencing error may be responsible. The chain has TRBV7-2 and TRBJ2-5; possibly TRBD2 for D (6 bases). The CDR3 has 13 residues. Looked up from germline, CDR1 is SGHTA and CDR2 is FQGNSA. The CDR3 loop reads CASSLAFQETQYF. The CDR3 nucleotides read TGTGCCAGCAGCCTAGCGTTCCAAGAGACCCAGTACTTC.

This chain joins TRBV29-1 and TRBJ2-1; 8 bases agree with TRBD1. Trimming at V came to 5 bases and at J to 4 bases, leaving 1 base not matched to a gene. Germline-derived CDR1 and CDR2 are SQVTM and ANQGSEA. The CDR3 runs to 12 residues. CDR3 amino acids: CSVRQGYNEQFF. The CDR3 nucleotides are TGCAGCGTTAGACAGGGGTACAATGAGCAGTTCTTC.

This clone was observed a single time. The chain couples TRBV4-1 to TRBJ1-1; D is unresolved. The V gene's germline CDR1 is MGHRA and CDR2 YSYEKL. V was pared by 3 bases and J by 2 bases, with 16 bases between. The CDR3 is 16 amino acids. DNA of the CDR3: TGCGCCAGCAGCCACCTAATGTACGGGCAAAACACTGAAGCTTTCTTT. Encoded protein: CASSHLMYGQNTEAFF.

The V gene is TRBV7-2, the J gene TRBJ1-6; no definite D call. This CDR3 comprises 14 residues. V was cut by 3 bases and J by 7 bases, with 10 bases left in between. Germline values: CDR1 SGHTA, CDR2 FQGNSA. The CDR3 here is CASSLGLPNSPLHF. As DNA, the CDR3 is TGTGCCAGCAGCTTGGGCCTACCGAATTCACCCCTCCACTTT.

The genes are TRBV27 and TRBJ2-7; no firm D call. Germline V CDR1 and CDR2: MNHEY, SMNVEV (reference sequence). V was pared by 6 bases and J by 5 bases, with 20 bases between. The CDR3 is made up of 15 amino acids. CDR3 region: CASRPAPAPLDEQYF. The DNA of the CDR3 is TGTGCCAGCAGACCCGCCCCGGCCCCCTTGGACGAGCAGTACTTC.

This rearrangement joins TRBV7-2 to TRBJ2-5, with D perhaps TRBD1 or TRBD2 (5 bases each). Germline V CDR1 and CDR2: SGHTA, FQGNSA. The CDR3 runs to 14 residues. The V gene lost 5 bases and the J gene lost 4 bases, with 14 bases spanning the gap. This chain's CDR3 is CASSVSGLGETQYF. The CDR3, as DNA: TGTGCCAGCAGCGTCTCGGGGCTTGGAGAGACCCAGTACTTC.

CDR3 sequence: CASSLTGTGALNSPLHF. The CDR3 DNA sequence: TGCGCCAGCAGCCTTACCGGGACAGGGGCGCTAAATTCACCCCTCCACTTT. The V call is TRBV5-1, the J call TRBJ1-6; 10 bases are a match to TRBD1. Looked up from germline, CDR1 is SGHRS and CDR2 is YFSETQ. This CDR3 spans 17 amino acids. The V gene end was trimmed by 4 bases and the J gene end by 7 bases; junction bases not matched to a gene: 11.

The chain recombines TRBV12-5 with TRBJ1-2, with D possibly matching TRBD1 (5 bases). Trimming removed 3 bases from V and 8 bases from J, with 13 bases in between. Per the germline V gene, CDR1 is LGHNT and CDR2 is FRNRAP. The CDR3 length is 13 residues. The CDR3, as DNA: TGTGCTAGTGGTTTCCCAGGGTGGGGAGGCTACACCTTC. It encodes CASGFPGWGGYTF.

The rearrangement uses TRBV5-6 and TRBJ1-3; D is uncertain. V lost 1 base and J 0 bases, leaving 8 bases between the germline ends. Germline V gene lookup returns CDR1 SGHDT and CDR2 YYEEEE. The CDR3 extends over 15 amino acids. CDR3 in DNA: TGTGCCAGCAGCTTGAAACAGCTCTCTGGAAACACCATATATTTT. Its protein product is CASSLKQLSGNTIYF.

The V call is TRBV7-9, the J call TRBJ1-1; D gene uncertain. In germline, CDR1 is SEHNR, CDR2 FQNEAQ (reference sequence). Between the trimmed V and J ends, which lost 3 bases and 5 bases, there was a span of 7 bases. The CDR3 is 12 amino acids. The CDR3: CASSFLLTEAFF. CDR3 nucleotide sequence: TGTGCCAGCAGCTTTCTGTTGACTGAAGCTTTCTTT.

In this sample, this clone turned up once. The V call is TRBV27, the J call TRBJ2-1; 7 bases match TRBD1. This CDR3 region has 14 residues. CDR1 is MNHEY, CDR2 SMNVEV, per germline (reference sequence). Trimming cost V 4 bases and J 10 bases; bases outside gene matches: 10. The CDR3 loop is CASSSDRVVEEQFF. The CDR3 coding sequence is TGTGCCAGCAGTTCTGACAGGGTGGTGGAAGAGCAGTTCTTC.

The rearrangement uses TRBV2 and TRBJ1-2; no clear D gene. The V end lost 3 bases, the J end lost 5 bases, and 10 bases lay between the germline ends. The CDR3 runs to 13 residues. In germline, CDR1 is SNHLY, CDR2 FYNNEI. CDR3 DNA sequence: TGTGCCAGCAGTGATAGGACGGAGTATGGCTACACCTTC. Translated, it gives CASSDRTEYGYTF.

The gene calls are TRBV10-3 and TRBJ2-7; D unresolved. The CDR3 totals 14 residues. Trimming pared 0 bases from V and 4 bases from J, leaving 10 bases between. Germline CDR1 ENHRY, CDR2 SYGVKD. The chain's CDR3 is CAISESIRLYEQYF. The CDR3, as DNA: TGTGCCATCAGTGAGTCGATCAGGTTATACGAGCAGTACTTC.

This clone was found once. The chain carries TRBV18 and TRBJ1-1; 7 bases line up with TRBD1. This CDR3 contains 13 residues. V shed 10 bases and J 1 base; nucleotides not matched to a gene: 6. CDR1 KGHSH and CDR2 LQKENI come from the germline V gene. The CDR3 loop reads CANRGDRNTEAFF. The CDR3 nucleotides read TGTGCCAACAGGGGAGATAGGAACACTGAAGCTTTCTTT.

V and J are TRBV19 and TRBJ1-1; no clear D. The CDR3 is made up of 17 amino acids. Germline V gives CDR1 LNHDA, CDR2 SQIVND (reference sequence). Trimming stripped 5 bases from V and 1 base from J, with 20 bases between. DNA for the CDR3: TGTGCCAGTAGTCCTTGGGTCAAGACCTTCTCGAACACTGAAGCTTTCTTT. It codes for CASSPWVKTFSNTEAFF.

The chain couples TRBV28 to TRBJ1-2, with no clear D. Trimming removed 4 bases from V and 7 bases from J, with 16 bases in between. Germline CDR1 MDHEN, CDR2 SYDVKM. The CDR3 consists of 14 residues. CDR3 amino acids: CASSSPMGLGGYTF. The CDR3 DNA reads as TGTGCCAGCAGTTCCCCCATGGGGTTGGGTGGCTACACCTTC.